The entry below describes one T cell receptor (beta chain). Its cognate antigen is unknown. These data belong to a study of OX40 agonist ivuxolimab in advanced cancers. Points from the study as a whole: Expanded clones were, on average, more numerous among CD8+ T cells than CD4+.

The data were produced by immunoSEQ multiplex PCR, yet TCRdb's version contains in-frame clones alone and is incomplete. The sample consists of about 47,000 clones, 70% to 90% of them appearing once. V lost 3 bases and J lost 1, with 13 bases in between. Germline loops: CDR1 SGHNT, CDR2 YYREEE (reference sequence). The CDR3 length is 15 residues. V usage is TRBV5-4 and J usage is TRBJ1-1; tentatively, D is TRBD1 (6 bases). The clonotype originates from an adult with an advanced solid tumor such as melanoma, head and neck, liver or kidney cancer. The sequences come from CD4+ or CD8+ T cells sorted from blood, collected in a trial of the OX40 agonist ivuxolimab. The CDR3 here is CASSSKPTGNTEAFF. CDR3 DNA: TGTGCCAGCAGCTCTAAACCGACAGGGAACACTGAAGCTTTCTTT. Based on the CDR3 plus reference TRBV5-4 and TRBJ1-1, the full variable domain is ETGVTQSPTHLIKTRGQQVTLRCSSQSGHNTVSWYQQALGQGPQFIFQYYREEENGRGNFPPRFSGLQFPNYSSELNVNALELDDSALYLCASSSKPTGNTEAFFGQGTRLTVV.